The sequence of this T cell receptor (beta chain) was determined in a study of blood T cell repertoires in COVID-19 (dated by TCRdb to 2019 to 2021). About the study as a whole: Collaborator samples came from the United States, Italy and Spain and covered acute and convalescent phases of COVID-19. Sample metadata almost always included a de-identified subject ID, COVID-19 status, age in years and sex. Deeply sampled blood TCRbeta repertoires from subjects exposed to, actively infected with, or recovered from COVID-19 were included in the dataset. The material from the prospective study consisted of cDNA or gDNA derived from T cells, B-cell-depleted T cells, or PBMCs. Where available, HLA class I and class II types were obtained from metadata supplied by the sample provider rather than from assay-based typing. The samples were drawn from two sources: the first 160 participants of the ongoing ImmuneRACE study, and 1,200 or so subjects contributed by 6 global collaborators. The repertoires were released in a freely available public database intended as a resource for research on the immune response to SARS-CoV-2. Beyond this particular receptor, the publication reports: The quantity of clinical and demographic metadata differed by source and by participant and was supplied without curation.

Germline trimming: 4 bases from V, 3 bases from J; junction bases outside gene matches: 8. Based on the germline V gene, the CDR1 and CDR2 sequences are SGHRS and YFSETQ. The CDR3 sequence holds 16 residues, the cysteine and phenylalanine included. Only CDR3 DNA is held: 48 bases, read in frame from base 1. This clone has only a few counts. Its antigen is not yet known. Base quality data are lacking; no much larger clone is found one base away. Each collaborating institution followed its own protocols to collect whole blood in K2EDTA tubes. For TCRbeta analysis, collaborators shipped samples as frozen whole blood, isolated PBMCs, or DNA extracted from either of those sample types. TCRbeta CDR3 regions were amplified from genomic DNA by means of the immunoSEQ Assay, a bias-controlled multiplex PCR. In the source study's methods: The number of nucleated cells in each sample was estimated by amplification of reference gene primers within the assay. Sequence reads were collapsed and filtered to measure the absolute abundance of every unique TCRbeta CDR3 rearrangement. For each sample, productive Simpson clonality was calculated as the square root of Simpson's diversity index across productive rearrangements. The table comes from immuneACCESS by way of TCRdb, which keeps in-frame sequences with V and J called. Part of the clones is missing from these tables; in studies checked, under half for an unresolved V gene and the rest for unknown reasons. The V and J calls and clone size are taken from that table; D and trimming were inferred from the DNA. Within this sample are over 90,000 clones, with over 70% of them counted one time only. The ten largest clones represent nearly 25% of the sample.

Recombination linked TRBV5-1 to TRBJ2-2; 8 central nucleotides agree with TRBD1. This TCR came from a man at least 80 years old with active or convalescent COVID-19. Sequenced: peripheral blood. The base sequence is TGCGCCAGCAGCGCTGCTCCAGGGGGCGACACCGGGGAGCTGTTTTTT. It is translated as CASSAAPGGDTGELFF.